A selection of T cell receptor beta chains follows, all from one sample in a study of T cells in Graves' hyperthyroidism and ophthalmopathy. MiXCR, run by TCRdb on the multiplex PCR reads, gives a single entry per CDR3 protein. Here the sample spans fewer than 650,000 distinct CDR3 sequences, 12% to 15% being singletons. Material for sequencing was blood. The receptor source for this set is a woman aged 18-29 years with Graves' ophthalmopathy. Each CDR3 is given with its conserved first and last residue. D genes are given only for firm matches. Clone size appears in some rows only: once, few, many, or a class for an expanded clone.

TRBV9	TRBJ2-3	TRBD1	few	TGTGCCAGCAGCGCCGGACAGGGGCCAGGGTCGGATACGCAGTATTTT	CASSAGQGPGSDTQYF
TRBV11-2	TRBJ2-7	TRBD1	many	TGTGCCAGCAGCCTACAGGGGGACGAGCAGTACTTC	CASSLQGDEQYF
TRBV24-1	TRBJ1-1	NA	many	TGTGCCGTGGGTGGCGGCCGGCTGAACACTGAAGCTTTCTTT	CAVGGGRLNTEAFF
TRBV7-9	TRBJ1-2	NA	many	TGTGCCAGCAGCTTAGAGGGGGGTTCCTATGGCTACACCTTC	CASSLEGGSYGYTF
TRBV27	TRBJ2-7	NA	many	TGTGCCAGCAGTCCGGCAGGATCTACCTACGAGCAGTACTTC	CASSPAGSTYEQYF
TRBV7-2	TRBJ2-3	NA	few	TGTGCCAGCAGCTTAGACCCCGGGAGACTGGAGACGTATTTT	CASSLDPGRLETYF
TRBV7-9	TRBJ2-7	NA	few	TGTGTCAGCAGCCAGATTCAGGACTGGGGCTACGAGCAGTACTTC	CVSSQIQDWGYEQYF
TRBV19	TRBJ1-6	TRBD1	NA	TGTGCCAGTAAGGACCAGGGGGAATCACCCCTCCACTTT	CASKDQGESPLHF
TRBV7-7	TRBJ2-1	TRBD2	few	TGTGCTAGCAGCCCTCGGCGTCTAGCGGGCTACAATGAGCAGTTCTTC	CASSPRRLAGYNEQFF
TRBV6-2/TRBV6-3	TRBJ2-7	TRBD2	many	TGTGCCAGCACCCAACAGGGACTAGCGGGACACTACGAGCAGTACTTC	CASTQQGLAGHYEQYF
TRBV28	TRBJ2-3	TRBD2	many	TGTGCCAGCACTGCGGGAGGGCGGGGAGATACGCAGTATTTT	CASTAGGRGDTQYF
TRBV20-1	TRBJ1-1	NA	many	TGCAGTGCTACCTATAGGCGACAGACAAATATGAACACTGAAGCTTTCTTT	CSATYRRQTNMNTEAFF
TRBV27	TRBJ2-1	NA	few	TGTGCCAGCAGTCCCCTGACATATTCCAATGAGCAGTTCTTC	CASSPLTYSNEQFF
TRBV7-9	TRBJ2-3	TRBD1	NA	TGTGCCAGCAGCTTAATCGCGATATCGGACAGGGGTGGCACAGATACGCAGTATTTT	CASSLIAISDRGGTDTQYF
TRBV7-3	TRBJ2-1	NA	many	TGTGCCAGCAGCCCCCTGGCGGGACTGATTGATGAGCAGTTCTTC	CASSPLAGLIDEQFF
TRBV28	TRBJ2-5	TRBD2	many	TGTGCCAGCAGTTTATTGGGGGGAGGGCCCGAAGAGACCCAGTACTTC	CASSLLGGGPEETQYF
TRBV6-2/TRBV6-3	TRBJ1-1	NA	NA	TGTGCCAGCAGTTACGCGAGGCCGGGCACTGAAGCTTTCTTT	CASSYARPGTEAFF
TRBV12-3/TRBV12-4	TRBJ2-5	TRBD2	many	TGTGCCAGCAGTTCGGGGGGAAACCAAGAGACCCAGTACTTC	CASSSGGNQETQYF
TRBV6-1	TRBJ2-2	TRBD1	many	TGTGCCAGCAGTTCCCGGACAGGGATCCCCGGGGAGCTGTTTTTT	CASSSRTGIPGELFF
TRBV6-8	TRBJ1-5	NA	once	TGTGCCAGTGAAGCGCGGGGGGGCATCAATCAGCCCCAGCATTTT	CASEARGGINQPQHF
TRBV10-3	TRBJ1-1	TRBD1	NA	TGTGCCATCAGTGACCCCAGGGGGCGGAGGGACACTGAAGCTTTCTTT	CAISDPRGRRDTEAFF
TRBV29-1	TRBJ2-7	TRBD1	few	TGCAGCGTTGAAGCGAGGGACAGATCAACCTACGAGCAGTACTTC	CSVEARDRSTYEQYF
TRBV28	TRBJ2-2	TRBD2	NA	TGTGCCAGCAGCCACACTATCCATCCTAGCGGACACACCGGGGAGCTGTTTTTT	CASSHTIHPSGHTGELFF
TRBV5-5	TRBJ2-5	TRBD1	many	TGTGCCAGCAGCCTACAGGGGGCTAAAGGAGAGACCCAGTACTTC	CASSLQGAKGETQYF
TRBV30	TRBJ2-7	NA	NA	TGTGCCTGGAGTGTGGTTAGGCTACATCAGGACTACGAGCAGTACTTC	CAWSVVRLHQDYEQYF
TRBV12-3/TRBV12-4	TRBJ2-5	NA	many	TGTGCCAGCAGTTTGGCAGGGCACGGGGAAGAGACCCAGTACTTC	CASSLAGHGEETQYF
TRBV30	TRBJ1-1	NA	many	TGTGCCTGGAGTGTACAAGGAATGGCTGAAGCTTTCTTT	CAWSVQGMAEAFF
TRBV15	TRBJ2-7	NA	many	TGTGCCACCAGCAGACCTTGGACAGCCACCTACGAGCAGTACTTC	CATSRPWTATYEQYF
TRBV28	TRBJ2-7	NA	many	TGTGCCAGCAGTTTAGACGCCACCTCCTACGAGCAGTACTTC	CASSLDATSYEQYF
TRBV7-9	TRBJ2-5	TRBD2	many	TGTGCCAGCACCCTAGCGGAAAAGGACGCAACGTACCAAGAGACCCAGTACTTC	CASTLAEKDATYQETQYF
TRBV7-3	TRBJ2-5	TRBD2	many	TGTGCCAGCAGCTTACTAGCGGGAGAGACCCAGTACTTC	CASSLLAGETQYF
TRBV9	TRBJ1-4	NA	few	TGTGCCAGCAGCGACGGGGCCGCTAATGAAAAACTGTTTTTT	CASSDGAANEKLFF
TRBV6-1	TRBJ2-7	TRBD2	many	TGTGCCAGCAGTCTGGGACTAGCGGGAGGCCACTACGAGCAGTACTTC	CASSLGLAGGHYEQYF
TRBV28	TRBJ2-1	TRBD2	many	TGTGCCAGCAGTGATAGCGGGCGCTCCTACAATGAGCAGTTCTTC	CASSDSGRSYNEQFF
TRBV4-2	TRBJ1-1	NA	few	TGTGCCAGCAGCCAAGAAAGTATGCCTGAAGCTTTCTTT	CASSQESMPEAFF
TRBV11-3	TRBJ2-7	TRBD2	few	TGTGCCAGCTCAACCGGTCTAGCGGGCTTTGGAAGCTCCTACGAGCAGTACTTC	CASSTGLAGFGSSYEQYF
TRBV11-1	TRBJ1-1	TRBD1	NA	TGTGCCAGCAGCCCTCGACAGGGAAGGTTTACTGAAGCTTTCTTT	CASSPRQGRFTEAFF
TRBV20-1	TRBJ2-5	NA	NA	TGCAGTGCTATCGGCGGGAACCATCAAGAGACCCAGTACTTC	CSAIGGNHQETQYF
TRBV6-2/TRBV6-3	TRBJ2-5	NA	few	TGTGCCACCTCAGGGGGGCTTGTGGAGACCCAGTACTTC	CATSGGLVETQYF
TRBV20-1	TRBJ2-7	NA	many	TGCAGTGCTAGAGATCCATTTTGGGACCATTTCGAGCAGTACTTC	CSARDPFWDHFEQYF
TRBV5-5	TRBJ2-7	TRBD2	many	TGTGCCAGCAGCTTGGGCAGGGAGGGCCTCCTCTACGAGCAGTACTTC	CASSLGREGLLYEQYF
TRBV4-1	TRBJ2-3	TRBD2	NA	TGCGCCAGCAGCCAAAAGTCACTAGCGGGAGCAGATACGCAGTATTTT	CASSQKSLAGADTQYF
TRBV3-1	TRBJ2-1	TRBD2	many	TGTGCCAGCAGCCGGCCTCGTAGCGGGGGGACTAATGAGCAGTTCTTC	CASSRPRSGGTNEQFF
TRBV7-2	TRBJ2-7	NA	NA	TGTGCCAGCAGCTTAATTTGGCTAGATAGCTACGAGCAGTACTTC	CASSLIWLDSYEQYF
TRBV13	TRBJ2-4	TRBD1	few	TGTGCCAGCAGCTTAGCTCGACAGGGACAAAAAAACATTCAGTACTTC	CASSLARQGQKNIQYF
TRBV28	TRBJ1-6	TRBD1	many	TGTGCCAGCAGTCCCCAGGGGGGCGGACAGCCACCCCTCCACTTT	CASSPQGGGQPPLHF
TRBV6-2/TRBV6-3	TRBJ1-1	NA	few	TGTGCCAGCAGTTATATGGGAAAAACTGAAGCTTTCTTT	CASSYMGKTEAFF
TRBV30	TRBJ1-5	NA	NA	TGTGCCTGGAGTGTAGCACAGGCGGGGATTAGCAATCAGCCCCAGCATTTT	CAWSVAQAGISNQPQHF
TRBV12-3/TRBV12-4	TRBJ2-1	NA	many	TGTGCCAGCAGGCCGGGTCTATCGAATGAGCAGTTCTTC	CASRPGLSNEQFF
TRBV2	TRBJ1-2	TRBD1	NA	TGTGCCAGCAGTGTAGGACAGGGGGTGGTCCGCTACACCTTC	CASSVGQGVVRYTF
TRBV6-1	TRBJ2-2	NA	many	TGTGCCAGCAGTGAACAACAGGCTCCCGGGGAGCTGTTTTTT	CASSEQQAPGELFF
TRBV14	TRBJ2-3	NA	NA	TGTGCCAGCAGCAGAGGCTTAAATACGCAGTATTTT	CASSRGLNTQYF
TRBV19	TRBJ2-1	NA	NA	TGTGCCAGTAGTATTCAGGGTGCCTACAATGAGCAGTTCTTC	CASSIQGAYNEQFF
TRBV7-3	TRBJ2-2	NA	few	TGTGCCAGCACCAATACGGCGAACACCGGGGAGCTGTTTTTT	CASTNTANTGELFF
TRBV12-3/TRBV12-4	TRBJ2-7	NA	many	TGTGCCAGCAGTCTGAACGGACACACCTACGAGCAGTACTTC	CASSLNGHTYEQYF
TRBV7-9	TRBJ2-7	NA	many	TGTGCCAGCAGCTTAGACTGGACAGCGGAGCAGTACTTC	CASSLDWTAEQYF
TRBV12-3/TRBV12-4	TRBJ2-3	TRBD2	many	TGTGCCAGCAGCCTAACCCGGGGTACTAGCGGGAGGGCAAGCACAGATACGCAGTATTTT	CASSLTRGTSGRASTDTQYF
TRBV28	TRBJ2-5	NA	many	TGTGCCAGCAGTTTATATAGGGAGACCCAGTACTTC	CASSLYRETQYF
TRBV2	TRBJ1-2	TRBD1	many	TGTGCCAGCAGTGGGGACAGGGACTATGGCTACACCTTC	CASSGDRDYGYTF
TRBV9	TRBJ2-5	TRBD2	few	TGTGCCAGCAGCGTAGTGACGGGAGGGCAAGAGACCCAGTACTTC	CASSVVTGGQETQYF